The subject of this entry is one T cell receptor beta chain. These data come from a study of blood T cell repertoires in COVID-19. The junction had 3 bases not matched to a gene; V was cut back by 8 bases and J by 5 bases. CDR1 MNHEY and CDR2 SVGAGI come from the germline V gene. The CDR3 extends over 12 amino acids. TCRdb's table, derived via immunoSEQ multiplex PCR, lists solely in-frame clones and lacks some. Of 200,000 to 250,000 clones in the sample, just over 85% were seen once. The origin of this receptor is a woman aged 40 to 55 with acute COVID-19. The rearrangement links TRBV6-5 to TRBJ2-1; 7 bases are shared with TRBD2. Sample: PBMCs or T cells enriched from blood (not recorded which). The chain's CDR3 is CASLREDNEQFF. As DNA, the CDR3 is TGTGCCAGCCTCCGGGAGGACAATGAGCAGTTCTTC.